The next 20 T cell receptor beta chains were all read from a single sample in a study of human T cells and chemical hapten exposure. Time point given: patch test 1, 2 weeks after DPC sensitization. Treatment denoted: therapeutic diphenylcyclopropenone sensitization with weekly scalp DPC. Each CDR3 protein gets one entry after TCRdb re-called the RACE reads with MiXCR. This sample has about 340,000 distinct CDR3 sequences, with approximately 6.3% found just once. Material: whole blood, obtained in connection with sensitization to the hapten diphenylcyclopropenone (DPC). These receptors came from a woman aged 18-29 years with alopecia areata. Some clones in this sample may be carry-over from other donors' samples.

The table lists this clonotype with a few counts. The chain couples TRBV9 to TRBJ2-1; D is tentatively TRBD1 or TRBD2 (6 bases each). This CDR3 has 14 residues. The V and J ends lost 0 bases and 7 bases respectively, with 11 bases between them. Germline V lookup: CDR1 SGDLS, CDR2 YYNGEE. The CDR3 DNA follows: TGTGCCAGCAGCGTAGCGGGGGCAAGAAATGAGCAGTTCTTC. Residues: CASSVAGARNEQFF.

This clonotype was seen repeatedly, ten times or more. The rearrangement uses TRBV29-1 and TRBJ2-5, with D possibly TRBD2 on 5 matching bases. This CDR3 is 12 amino acids long. V was pared by 4 bases and J by 3 bases, with 9 bases between. Germline-derived CDR1 and CDR2 are SQVTM and ANQGSEA. This CDR3 reads CSVGSGEETQYF. CDR3 DNA sequence: TGCAGCGTTGGAAGCGGAGAAGAGACCCAGTACTTC.

The genes are TRBV20-1 and TRBJ1-4; the D gene is possibly TRBD1 (5 bases). Germline CDR1 is DFQATT and CDR2 is SNEGSKA (reference sequence). V was clipped by 2 bases and J by 0 bases, with 13 bases between them. There are 16 residues in the CDR3. The CDR3 bases are TGCAGTGCTAGACGATTATCGACAGCAACTAATGAAAAACTGTTTTTT. This codes for CSARRLSTATNEKLFF.

The chain is built from TRBV19 and TRBJ2-1, with a weak D call TRBD2 (6 bases). V dropped 8 bases and J dropped 3 bases, with 11 bases sitting between them. Germline lookup yields CDR1 LNHDA and CDR2 SQIVND (reference sequence). CDR3 length: 13 amino acids. CDR3 sequence reads: CASSEGLYNEQFF. As DNA, the CDR3 is TGTGCCAGTTCAGAGGGACTCTACAATGAGCAGTTCTTC.

The sample holds a few counts of this clonotype. V is TRBV6-4 and J is TRBJ2-3; D unclear. V was shortened by 4 bases and J by 3 bases, with 8 bases between the two germline ends. The CDR3 loop spans 13 amino acids. The germline V gene encodes CDR1 MRHNA and CDR2 SNTAGT. CDR3 residues: CASSVSETDTQYF. The CDR3 DNA sequence: TGTGCCAGCAGTGTGAGTGAAACAGATACGCAGTATTTT.

The CDR3 region has the DNA TGCGCCAGCAGCACGCGACAGGGGGCGTTTGGGCCCCAGCATTTT. This gives the protein CASSTRQGAFGPQHF. The V gene is TRBV4-1, the J gene TRBJ1-5; 10 bases are shared with TRBD1. V lost 5 bases to trimming and J lost 9 bases; unmatched junction nucleotides: 10. This CDR3 contains 15 residues. Germline V gene sequence: CDR1 MGHRA, CDR2 YSYEKL.

This clonotype came up many times. The CDR3 coding sequence is TGTGCCAGCAGCGTGGGACTAGCGGGGCACCTACAAGAGACCCAGTACTTC. Encoded protein: CASSVGLAGHLQETQYF. This rearrangement joins TRBV9 to TRBJ2-5; TRBD2 matches at 13 bases. V was clipped by 2 bases and J by 2 bases; unmatched bases: 6. The CDR3 is 17 residues long. From germline, CDR1 is SGDLS and CDR2 YYNGEE.

This clonotype was seen a handful of times. The chain has TRBV27 and TRBJ1-1, with D possibly being TRBD1 (6 bases). Per the germline V gene, CDR1 is MNHEY and CDR2 is SMNVEV (reference sequence). V was cut by 7 bases and J by 7 bases, with 10 bases left in between. The CDR3 totals 11 residues. The CDR3 is CASKKTGEAFF. As DNA, the CDR3 is TGTGCCAGCAAAAAGACAGGTGAAGCTTTCTTT.

The rearrangement uses TRBV5-4 and TRBJ2-4; a weak D match, TRBD2 (6 bases). This CDR3 has 18 residues. CDR1 and CDR2 (germline): SGHNT, YYREEE (reference sequence). V was trimmed by 1 base and J by 1 base, leaving 18 bases between them. The CDR3 coding sequence is TGTGCCAGCAGCTTGTGGCAGGGAGGAGCAGGCGCCAAAAACATTCAGTACTTC. The encoded protein is CASSLWQGGAGAKNIQYF.

A few counts support this clonotype. The V gene is TRBV6-2 or TRBV6-3, the J gene TRBJ2-1; 9 nucleotides align to TRBD2. This CDR3 spans 15 amino acids. The germline V gene encodes CDR1 MNHEY and CDR2 SVGEGT. The trim removed 4 bases at V and 0 bases at J, leaving 1 base unmatched. CDR3 protein: CASSFSGGSYNEQFF. The CDR3 nucleotides are TGTGCCAGCAGTTTTAGCGGGGGCTCCTACAATGAGCAGTTCTTC.

This clonotype has only a few counts. The rearrangement uses TRBV27 and TRBJ1-6; D call uncertain. The germline V gene encodes CDR1 MNHEY and CDR2 SMNVEV (reference sequence). This CDR3 region has 15 residues. V was pared by 5 bases and J by 6 bases, with 14 bases between. Written as DNA, the CDR3 is TGTGCCAGCAGTAAATACTTGGACGTTAATTCACCCCTCCACTTT. This sequence encodes CASSKYLDVNSPLHF.

The chain carries TRBV7-9 and TRBJ1-2; D gene ambiguous. V dropped 6 bases and J dropped 0 bases, with 17 bases sitting between them. Germline V gene lookup returns CDR1 SEHNR and CDR2 FQNEAQ (reference sequence). There are 16 residues in the CDR3. CDR3 protein: CASSFSSDAANYGYTF. The DNA of the CDR3 is TGTGCCAGCAGTTTCAGCTCGGACGCAGCTAACTATGGCTACACCTTC.

This clonotype appeared a few times. CDR3 coding DNA: TGCAGTGCTTGGAGGGATAGCAATCAGCCCCAGCATTTT. Encoded protein: CSAWRDSNQPQHF. The chain employs TRBV20-1 and TRBJ1-5; no reliable D call. The CDR3 runs 13 residues. Germline V lookup: CDR1 DFQATT, CDR2 SNEGSKA (reference sequence). V was cut by 5 bases and J by 0 bases, with 8 bases left in between.

This clonotype has just a few counts. The V and J genes are TRBV9 and TRBJ2-1; perhaps TRBD1 as D (5 bases). Trimming stripped 0 bases from V and 7 bases from J, with 11 bases between. The CDR3 spans 14 residues. Germline V lookup: CDR1 SGDLS, CDR2 YYNGEE. In DNA form, the CDR3 reads TGTGCCAGCAGCGTAGACCCAGGGTGGAATGAGCAGTTCTTC. The encoded protein is CASSVDPGWNEQFF.

This clonotype was counted between two and nine times. The rearrangement joins TRBV5-6 to TRBJ1-2; 7 positions match TRBD1. V lost 3 bases and J lost 0; bases outside the gene matches: 5. CDR1 is SGHDT and CDR2 is YYEEEE in the germline V gene. The CDR3 contains 15 residues. The CDR3 nucleotides are TGTGCCAGCAGCTCAGGACAGGTAGCTAACTATGGCTACACCTTC. Amino acids: CASSSGQVANYGYTF.

The chain is built from TRBV5-1 and TRBJ1-1; tentatively, D is TRBD1 (5 bases). CDR3 size: 16 residues. Germline V CDR1 and CDR2: SGHRS, YFSETQ. The germline V and J ends were trimmed by 7 bases and 1 base, with 20 bases remaining between them. CDR3 amino acids: CASAPTTGTANTEAFF. The CDR3, as DNA: TGCGCCAGCGCCCCCACCACCGGGACGGCGAACACTGAAGCTTTCTTT.

This clonotype was seen many times. V is TRBV20-1 and J is TRBJ2-5; 8 bases match TRBD2. The ends lost 6 bases at V and 3 bases at J; junction bases unmatched: 12. This CDR3 has 15 residues. Germline lookup yields CDR1 DFQATT and CDR2 SNEGSKA (reference sequence). The CDR3 DNA reads as TGCAGTGCGTTGACTAGCGCTACCCTAAAAGAGACCCAGTACTTC. Translating it yields CSALTSATLKETQYF.

This clonotype has only a few counts. CDR3 residues: CASSPRGQGPYEKLFF. DNA for the CDR3: TGTGCCAGCAGCCCACGGGGACAGGGCCCCTATGAAAAACTGTTTTTT. The V call is TRBV6-2 or TRBV6-3, the J call TRBJ1-4; 9 bases map to TRBD1. CDR1 and CDR2 (germline): MNHEY, SVGEGT. The CDR3 totals 16 residues. The V gene end was trimmed by 6 bases and the J gene end by 6 bases; junction bases not matched to a gene: 11.

In this sample, this clonotype turned up many times. This chain connects TRBV5-1 to TRBJ2-7; possible D gene TRBD1, 6 bases. Germline V gene data show CDR1 as SGHRS and CDR2 as YFSETQ. V lost 0 bases, J lost 5 bases, and 18 bases lay in between. The CDR3 extends over 16 amino acids. The CDR3 bases are TGCGCCAGCAGCTTGGCCCGGACAGCGTACCACGACGAGCAGTACTTC. Residues: CASSLARTAYHDEQYF.

The chain is built from TRBV12-3 or TRBV12-4 and TRBJ2-2; either TRBD1 or TRBD2 may supply D (5 bases each). The CDR3 loop spans 15 amino acids. V gave up 2 bases and J gave up 1 base, with 8 bases separating them. CDR3 residues: CASSLRGVNTGELFF. CDR3 DNA: TGTGCCAGCAGTTTACGGGGCGTGAACACCGGGGAGCTGTTTTTT.